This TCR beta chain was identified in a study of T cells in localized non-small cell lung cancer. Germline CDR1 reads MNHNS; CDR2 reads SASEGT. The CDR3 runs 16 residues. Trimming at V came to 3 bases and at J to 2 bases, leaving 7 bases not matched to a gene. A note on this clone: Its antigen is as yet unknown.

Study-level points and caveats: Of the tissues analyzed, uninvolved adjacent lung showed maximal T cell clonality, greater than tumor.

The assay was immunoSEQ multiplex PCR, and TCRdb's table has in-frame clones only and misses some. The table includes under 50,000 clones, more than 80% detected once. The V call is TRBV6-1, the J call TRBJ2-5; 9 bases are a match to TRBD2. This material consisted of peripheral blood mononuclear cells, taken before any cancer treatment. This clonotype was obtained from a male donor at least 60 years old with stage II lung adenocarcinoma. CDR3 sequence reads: CASSDHLAGRQETQYF. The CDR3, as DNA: TGTGCCAGCAGTGACCACCTAGCGGGACGGCAAGAGACCCAGTACTTC.